This T cell receptor beta chain was found in a study of blood T cells in healthy people across ages. For the second PCR, which ran for roughly 6 to 12 cycles, a sample-barcoded 5' primer and a J-beta primer mix were used. TCRdb passed the 5' RACE reads through MiXCR, listing each CDR3 protein once. This sample yields more than 1 million distinct CDR3 sequences, of which 35% to 50% are seen a single time; approximately 17% belongs to the top ten. Findings of the study overall: For the donors, CMV status was unknown and possibly confounded expanded clonotype changes. Significant beta diversity loss was already apparent by age roughly 44, declining roughly linearly.

Notes on this clonotype: Its specificity is unknown.

CDR3 length equals 15 residues. V lost 0 bases and J lost 3, with 9 bases in between. Germline CDR1 and CDR2: KGHSH and LQKENI. The clonotype originates from an older woman in good health. Sequencing was performed on blood. The chain has TRBV18 and TRBJ2-4; D is perhaps TRBD1 (6 bases). The CDR3 DNA follows: TGTGCCAGCTCACCACCATCCAGGGGCAAAAACATTCAGTACTTC. Translation: CASSPPSRGKNIQYF.